This T cell receptor beta chain was sequenced during a study of shared clonotypes between healthy human individuals. Background on the study: The donor pool was made up of two women and a few men aged 18 to 49. Study results and caveats: Represented diversity, genetic and exposure-history alike, was limited by few donors. Naive subsets tended to show greater estimated richness than memory subsets.

Notes on this clone: Its antigen is still unknown.

Trimming pared 7 bases from V and 9 bases from J, leaving 16 bases between. The CDR3 is made up of 13 amino acids. The germline gives CDR1 SGHTA, CDR2 FQGTGA. The genomic DNA of each subset was split evenly across several immunoSEQ plates. Sequencing used immunoSEQ multiplex PCR; TCRdb keeps in-frame clones, though not all of them. Among roughly 680,000 clones listed, 72% were seen once. The V call is TRBV7-3, the J call TRBJ2-1; D ambiguous. What was sequenced was memory CD4+ T cells sorted from blood. Subset noted: CD45RA-negative fraction. This clonotype was obtained from a woman aged 25-40 years in good health. CDR3 DNA: TGTGCCAGCAACTTTAACGTGGGTACTGAGCAGTTCTTC. Translated, it gives CASNFNVGTEQFF.